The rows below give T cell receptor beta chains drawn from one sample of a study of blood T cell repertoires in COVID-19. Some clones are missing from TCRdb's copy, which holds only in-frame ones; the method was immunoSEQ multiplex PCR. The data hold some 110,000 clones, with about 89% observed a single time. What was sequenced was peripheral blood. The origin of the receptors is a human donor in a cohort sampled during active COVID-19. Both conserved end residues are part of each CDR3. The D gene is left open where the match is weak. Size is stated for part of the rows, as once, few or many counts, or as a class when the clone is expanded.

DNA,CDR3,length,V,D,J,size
TGTGCCAGCAGGGGACAACCAGTCGATGGCTACACCTTC,CASRGQPVDGYTF,13,TRBV6-5,.,TRBJ1-2,once
TGTGCCAGCAGTTTATCGGGGGGCTCGGGCTACACCTTC,CASSLSGGSGYTF,13,TRBV12-3/TRBV12-4,.,TRBJ1-2,.
TGTGCCAGTAGTATTGGCGCGGGAGTGGGCACAGATACGCAGTATTTT,CASSIGAGVGTDTQYF,16,TRBV19,TRBD2,TRBJ2-3,once
TGCGCCAGCAGGGCAGAAGAGGCCCAGTACTTC,CASRAEEAQYF,11,TRBV5-1,.,TRBJ2-5,.
TGTGCCAGCAGCGCTGGGGCGGCGGGACCAATCACAGATACGCAGTATTTT,CASSAGAAGPITDTQYF,17,TRBV9,.,TRBJ2-3,.
TGTGCCAGCAGCCGTACTAGCGGGATGGGCAATGAGCAGTTCTTC,CASSRTSGMGNEQFF,15,TRBV28,TRBD2,TRBJ2-1,.
TGTGCCAGTAGTATACGTTGGGGCCCGGGACAGCAGACCTATGGCTACACCTTC,CASSIRWGPGQQTYGYTF,18,TRBV19,TRBD1,TRBJ1-2,.
TGTGCCAGCAGCCAAGAACTAGCGGGAGGCTATTACAATGAGCAGTTCTTC,CASSQELAGGYYNEQFF,17,TRBV4-2,TRBD2,TRBJ2-1,.
TGTGCCAGCAGCCTAAATAACTATGGCTACACCTTC,CASSLNNYGYTF,12,TRBV12-3/TRBV12-4,.,TRBJ1-2,.
TGTGCCAGCAGCTTAGAGGAGAGTTCCCCAACCTATGGCTACACCTTC,CASSLEESSPTYGYTF,16,TRBV7-2,.,TRBJ1-2,.
TGCAGTGCTAGAAGCGGGTTTGAGCAGTACTTC,CSARSGFEQYF,11,TRBV20-1,.,TRBJ2-7,few
TGCGCCAGCAGCCTCCAGACAGGGGGTGGCCCTGGAAACACCATATATTTT,CASSLQTGGGPGNTIYF,17,TRBV5-1,TRBD1,TRBJ1-3,few
TGTGCCAGCAGCGTAGCTACCGGCTTTAGCGGCCGGAACACCGGGGAGCTGTTTTTT,CASSVATGFSGRNTGELFF,19,TRBV9,.,TRBJ2-2,.
TGCGCCAGCAGCTCCGGGGACTACCCTCGAGAGCAGTACTTC,CASSSGDYPREQYF,14,TRBV4-1,TRBD2,TRBJ2-7,.
TGTGCCAGCAGCCCGAAAGACAGGGCTGGAAACACCATATATTTT,CASSPKDRAGNTIYF,15,TRBV3-1/TRBV3-2,TRBD1,TRBJ1-3,.
TGTGCCAGCTCACTCGAACAGGGGTCCTACAATGAGCAGTTCTTC,CASSLEQGSYNEQFF,15,TRBV18,TRBD1,TRBJ2-1,.
TGCAGTGCCATCACTCCCCTAGCCCAGTACTTC,CSAITPLAQYF,11,TRBV20-1,.,TRBJ2-5,.